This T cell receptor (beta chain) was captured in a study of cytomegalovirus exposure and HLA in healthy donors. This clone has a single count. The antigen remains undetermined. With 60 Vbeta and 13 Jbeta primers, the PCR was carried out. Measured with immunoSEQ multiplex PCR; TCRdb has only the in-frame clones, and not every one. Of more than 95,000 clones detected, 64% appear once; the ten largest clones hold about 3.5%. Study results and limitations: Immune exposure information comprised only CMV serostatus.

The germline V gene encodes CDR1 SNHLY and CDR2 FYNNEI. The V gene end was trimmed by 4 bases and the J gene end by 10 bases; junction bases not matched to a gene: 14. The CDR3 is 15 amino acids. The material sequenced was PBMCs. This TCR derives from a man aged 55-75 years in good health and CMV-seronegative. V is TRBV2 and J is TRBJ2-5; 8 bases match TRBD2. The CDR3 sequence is CASSGSGSSFFGQYF. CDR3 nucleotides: TGTGCCAGCAGTGGGAGCGGGAGCTCCTTTTTTGGCCAGTACTTC.